The following is a T cell receptor beta chain sequence with its context. This entry belongs to a study of blood T cell repertoires in COVID-19. Study-level background: T cells, B-cell-depleted T cells, or PBMCs provided the cDNA or gDNA that served as material.

Sequencing used immunoSEQ multiplex PCR; TCRdb keeps in-frame clones, though not all of them. The table includes more than 350,000 clones, around 87% detected once. CDR3 length equals 17 residues. CDR1 and CDR2 from the germline V gene are LGHNA and YSLEER. V dropped 1 base and J dropped 3 bases, with 17 bases sitting between them. Seattle participants joined during active infection and were tracked over time. The chain carries TRBV4-3 and TRBJ2-3, with D tentatively TRBD1 (6 bases). This TCR derives from a woman aged 25-40 years with COVID-19, enrolled during active disease. The sequencing input was peripheral blood. The DNA of the CDR3 is TGCGCCAGCAGCCAAGGAGGGGCAGCGAGGGGGACAGATACGCAGTATTTT. Protein: CASSQGGAARGTDTQYF.